These 2 T cell receptor beta chains came from one sample sequenced in a study of blood T cell repertoires in COVID-19. Clones were sequenced by immunoSEQ multiplex PCR, and TCRdb holds only the in-frame ones, with some missing. The table includes 250,000 or so clones, 85% to 90% detected once. The specimen was PBMCs or T cells enriched from blood (not recorded which). The source is a man aged 45-60 years who had been exposed to COVID-19.

The V call is TRBV14, the J call TRBJ1-6; D is perhaps TRBD1 (6 bases). Germline CDR1 is SGHDN and CDR2 is FVKESK. The CDR3 runs 14 residues. V gave up 4 bases and J gave up 7 bases, with 11 bases separating them. In nucleotides, the CDR3 is TGTGCCAGCAGCCTAAATACAGGGAATTCACCCCTCCACTTT. It yields the protein CASSLNTGNSPLHF.

The chain has TRBV28 and TRBJ1-1, with unresolved D. The CDR3 has 12 residues. Germline V gene lookup returns CDR1 MDHEN and CDR2 SYDVKM. The V end lost 3 bases, the J end lost 0 bases, and 2 bases lay between the germline ends. The CDR3 nucleotides read TGTGCCAGCAGTTTCATGAACACTGAAGCTTTCTTT. Encoded protein: CASSFMNTEAFF.